The entry below gives a single TCR beta chain sequence along with its context. This clonotype was counted at least ten times. The antigen it recognizes is unknown. No qualities accompany the bases; no much larger clone lies one base away. The study used an expanded emulsion RT-PCR method with primers for all TCR V genes to analyze paired alpha-beta TCRs of CD8+ T cells. CD8+ T cells were isolated with a CD8 positive selection kit and were then incubated overnight in roughly 11 IU/mL IL-2 prior to emulsion RT-PCR. The library was built by means of emulsion pairing. Unpaired genes were suppressed by a second nested PCR containing blocking oligos, after which a third nested PCR added Illumina adaptors and barcodes. Each emulsion RT-PCR master mix contained about 4,500-280,000 T cells, with C-region, Stepout and V-region primers. The emulsions were generated using the Micellula Emulsion and Purification Kit, and the RT-PCR was run with Qiagen OneStep RT-PCR reagents. The pooled libraries were sequenced on an Illumina MiSeq using paired-end 2 x 250 reads. The paper's data handling went like this. Read pairs were joined in Galaxy and clipped at the engineered overlap into separate alpha and beta files; unclipped reads were discarded. Alpha-beta pairs were assigned using CompleteTCR, a MiTCR-based pipeline in which chains sharing read cluster identifiers are linked by an R script. TCR sequences that were observed only once, representing about 1-3.4%, were removed as potential sequencing errors. The public sequencing data were trimmed at Q25 with fastp and processed into clonotypes with MiXCR by TCRdb, which kept only in-frame beta chains. Rows are combined by CDR3 protein, so each entry shows the most common genes and DNA. The V and J calls here are based on TCRdb, not the publication. The sample includes about 40,000 distinct CDR3 sequences, with less than 55% observed a single time. Around 60% of the sample comes from the top ten.

For CDR1 and CDR2, the germline V gene lists MNHNS and SASEGT. The CDR3 goes from the cysteine to the phenylalanine over 17 residues. Kept here is only the CDR3 DNA, which spans 51 bases and is read in frame from base 1. V and J are truncated by 5 bases and 4 bases respectively, leaving an intervening sequence of 23 bases. These data belong to a study of T cell repertoires in breast cancer (dated by TCRdb to 2016 to 2017). About the study as a whole: Tumors, lymph nodes and peripheral blood lymphocytes from breast cancer patients were profiled in the study, along with peripheral blood from healthy control donors. On average, approximately 500,000 sequences per sample and roughly 10 reads per input cell were obtained by sequencing. Nine healthy donors, of an age range similar to that of the patients, were included as controls. Tumor-free lymph nodes were processed without enzymatic digestion, and blood samples were separated by Ficoll. After being minced and digested with Liberase and DNase, tumors and tumor-involved lymph nodes were passed through 70-um and 40-um filters. Most of the 20 to 25 patient tumors analyzed for shared TCRs were ER+/PR+. The study reasoned that TCRs shared between breast cancer patients would target shared antigens, given breast cancer's low mutational burden and rare common mutations.

The paper as a whole reports these results and caveats: Sentinel lymph nodes involved by tumor shared about fourfold more TCRs with matched tumor repertoires than tumor-free nodes did (about 7.7% versus 2%). Emulsion RT-PCR was considered qualitative rather than quantitative, because transcript abundance and primer differences skewed the recovery of clones. Discarding singleton TCRs and sampling only part of each tumor may have missed genuine antitumor clones. Under 20 TCR pairs were shared across seven or more patient tumors and were rarely found in control blood, which suggests possible tumor specificity. Shared TCRs were encoded by various nucleotide sequences, which suggests selection and expansion based on antigen. TRBV7 predominated among shared TCRs, which may reflect tumor recognition or a mispriming bias from eight TRBV7 primers.

The V gene is TRBV6-1 and the J gene is TRBJ1-2; D gene: possibly TRBD1, on 6 matching bases. Sequenced: CD8+ T cells. The clonotype comes from a pool of human donors with breast cancer or a healthy control (not recorded which). The DNA sequence follows: TGTGCCAGCAGTACGTCCGCACCGAATACAGGGATCTATGGCTACACCTTC. The resulting protein is CASSTSAPNTGIYGYTF.